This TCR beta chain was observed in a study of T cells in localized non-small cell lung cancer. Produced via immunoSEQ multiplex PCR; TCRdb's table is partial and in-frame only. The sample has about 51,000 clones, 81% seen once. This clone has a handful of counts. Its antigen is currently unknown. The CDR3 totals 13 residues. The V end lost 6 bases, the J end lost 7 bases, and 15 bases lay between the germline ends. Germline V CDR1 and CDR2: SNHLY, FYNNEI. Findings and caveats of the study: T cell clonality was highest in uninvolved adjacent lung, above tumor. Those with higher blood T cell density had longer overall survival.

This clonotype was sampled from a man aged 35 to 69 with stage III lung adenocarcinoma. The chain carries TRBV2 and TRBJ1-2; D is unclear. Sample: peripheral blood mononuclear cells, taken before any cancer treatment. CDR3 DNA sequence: TGTGCCAGCAGGGAAAGGAGGGCACTTGGCTACACCTTC. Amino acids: CASRERRALGYTF.